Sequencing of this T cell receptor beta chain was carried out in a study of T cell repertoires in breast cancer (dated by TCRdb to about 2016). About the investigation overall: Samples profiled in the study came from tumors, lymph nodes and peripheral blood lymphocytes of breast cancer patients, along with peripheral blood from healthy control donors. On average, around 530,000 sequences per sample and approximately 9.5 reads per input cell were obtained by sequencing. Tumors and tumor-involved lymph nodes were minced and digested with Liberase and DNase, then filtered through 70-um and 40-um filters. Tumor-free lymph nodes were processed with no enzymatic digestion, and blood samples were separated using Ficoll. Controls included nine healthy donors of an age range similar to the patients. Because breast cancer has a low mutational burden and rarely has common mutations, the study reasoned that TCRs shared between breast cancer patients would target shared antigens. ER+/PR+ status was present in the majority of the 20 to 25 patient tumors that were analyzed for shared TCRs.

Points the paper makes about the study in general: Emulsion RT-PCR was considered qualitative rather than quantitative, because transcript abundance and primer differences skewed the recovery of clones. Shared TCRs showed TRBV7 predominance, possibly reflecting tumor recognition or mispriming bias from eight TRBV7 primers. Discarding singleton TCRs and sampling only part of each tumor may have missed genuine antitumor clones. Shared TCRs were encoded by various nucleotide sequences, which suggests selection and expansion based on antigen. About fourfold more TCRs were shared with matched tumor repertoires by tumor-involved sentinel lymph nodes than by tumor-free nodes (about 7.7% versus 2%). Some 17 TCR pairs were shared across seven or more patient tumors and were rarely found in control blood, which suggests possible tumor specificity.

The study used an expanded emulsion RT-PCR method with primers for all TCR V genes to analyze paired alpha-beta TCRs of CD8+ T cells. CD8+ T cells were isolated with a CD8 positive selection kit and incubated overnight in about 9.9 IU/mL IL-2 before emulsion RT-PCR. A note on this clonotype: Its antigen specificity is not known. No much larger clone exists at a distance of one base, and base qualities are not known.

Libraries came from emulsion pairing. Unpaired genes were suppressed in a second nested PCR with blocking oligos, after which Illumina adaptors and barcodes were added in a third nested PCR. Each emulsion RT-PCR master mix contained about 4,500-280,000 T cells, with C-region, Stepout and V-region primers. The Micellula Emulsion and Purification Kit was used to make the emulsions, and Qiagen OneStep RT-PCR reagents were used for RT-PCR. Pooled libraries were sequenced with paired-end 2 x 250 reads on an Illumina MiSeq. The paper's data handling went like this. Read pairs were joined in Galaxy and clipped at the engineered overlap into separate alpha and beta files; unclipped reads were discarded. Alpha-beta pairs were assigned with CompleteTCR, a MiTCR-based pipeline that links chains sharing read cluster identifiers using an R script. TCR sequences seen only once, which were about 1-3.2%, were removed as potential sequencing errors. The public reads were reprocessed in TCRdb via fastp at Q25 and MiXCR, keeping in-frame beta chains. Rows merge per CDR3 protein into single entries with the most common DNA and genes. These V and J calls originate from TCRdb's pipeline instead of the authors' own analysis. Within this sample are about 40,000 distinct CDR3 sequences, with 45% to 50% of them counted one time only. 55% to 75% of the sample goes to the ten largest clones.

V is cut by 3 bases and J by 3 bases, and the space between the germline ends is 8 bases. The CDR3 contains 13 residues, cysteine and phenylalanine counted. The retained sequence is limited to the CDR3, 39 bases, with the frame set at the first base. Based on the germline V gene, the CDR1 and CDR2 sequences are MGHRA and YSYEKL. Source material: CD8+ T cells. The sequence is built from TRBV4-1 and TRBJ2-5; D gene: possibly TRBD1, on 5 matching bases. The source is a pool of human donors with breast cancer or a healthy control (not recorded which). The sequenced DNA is TGCGCCAGCAGCCACAGACAGAAAGAGACCCAGTACTTC. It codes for CASSHRQKETQYF.